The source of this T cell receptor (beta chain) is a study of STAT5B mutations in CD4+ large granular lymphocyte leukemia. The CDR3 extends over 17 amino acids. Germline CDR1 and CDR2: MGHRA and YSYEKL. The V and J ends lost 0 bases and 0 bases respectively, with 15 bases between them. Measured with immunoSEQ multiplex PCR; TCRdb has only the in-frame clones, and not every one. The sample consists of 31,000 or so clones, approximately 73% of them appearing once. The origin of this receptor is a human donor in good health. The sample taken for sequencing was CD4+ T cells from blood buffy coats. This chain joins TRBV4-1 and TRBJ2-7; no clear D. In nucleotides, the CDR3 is TGCGCCAGCAGCCAAGAGACCGGTATCCTTAGCTCCTACGAGCAGTACTTC. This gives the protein CASSQETGILSSYEQYF.